This T cell receptor (beta chain) was sequenced during a study of cytomegalovirus exposure and HLA in healthy donors. The V gene lost 3 bases and the J gene lost 3 bases, with 12 bases spanning the gap. Germline CDR1 and CDR2: SGHRS and YFSETQ. The CDR3 is made up of 14 amino acids. Both 60 Vbeta primers and 13 Jbeta primers went into the PCR. Assay: immunoSEQ multiplex PCR; the TCRdb copy retains only in-frame clones and omits some. Found here are 200,000 to 250,000 clones, approximately 87% of them singletons; the top ten hold around 1.2%. Sequenced material: PBMCs. The origin of this receptor is a human donor in good health. This chain connects TRBV5-1 to TRBJ2-5; TRBD2 might be the D (6 bases). CDR3 region: CASSWGEIKETQYF. CDR3 coding DNA: TGCGCCAGCAGCTGGGGGGAGATTAAAGAGACCCAGTACTTC.